Shown below are 15 T cell receptor beta chains from a single sample sequenced in a study of regulatory T cells in long-lasting Graves disease. Library construction for TCR beta used iRepertoire HTBI primers and Arm-PCR of CDR3 regions. TCRdb independently ran MiXCR on the multiplex PCR reads; one entry per CDR3 protein. The sample yields hundreds of thousands of distinct CDR3 sequences, 16% seen once. As to time point: newly diagnosed GD, antithyroid drugs for less than 3 months. Construction of the TCR library relied on RNA isolated from PBMCs. These records were also assigned to another study, of T cells in Graves' hyperthyroidism and ophthalmopathy.

Sequencing used peripheral blood mononuclear cells (PBMCs), obtained at new diagnosis, from a patient treated with antithyroid drugs. These receptors came from a man aged 35 to 55 with Graves disease.

The chain is built from TRBV24-1 and TRBJ2-6, with TRBD1 as a possible D gene (6 bases). Germline CDR1 reads KGHDR; CDR2 reads SFDVKD. The CDR3 length is 17 residues. Trimming removed 10 bases from V and 0 bases from J, with 18 bases in between. The CDR3 DNA follows: TGTGCCACTTCCGAGGGGACACGGAGCTCTGGGGCCAACGTCCTGACTTTC. Translating gives CATSEGTRSSGANVLTF.

This clonotype was recorded many times. The chain is built from TRBV11-2 and TRBJ2-3; D is possibly TRBD2 (5 bases). CDR3 size: 14 residues. Germline V gene data show CDR1 as SGHAT and CDR2 as FQNNGV. The V and J ends lost 2 bases and 8 bases respectively, with 14 bases between them. The CDR3 reads CASSLRLSEGTQYF. Here the CDR3 DNA reads TGTGCCAGCAGCTTAAGGTTGTCAGAGGGTACGCAGTATTTT.

This clonotype was detected ten times or more. This chain uses TRBV5-8 with TRBJ1-4, with TRBD1 matching 8 bases. V was pared by 4 bases and J by 8 bases, with 13 bases of the junction left unmatched. The CDR3 consists of 16 residues. The V gene's germline CDR1 is SGHTS and CDR2 YDEGEE. The CDR3 DNA sequence: TGTGCCAGCAGCGGGAGACGGACAGGGTCGAGCGAAAAACTGTTTTTT. It translates to CASSGRRTGSSEKLFF.

Many counts were recorded for this clonotype. This chain uses TRBV24-1 with TRBJ2-5; D is possibly TRBD1 (6 bases). Looked up from germline, CDR1 is KGHDR and CDR2 is SFDVKD. V was pared by 3 bases and J by 0 bases, with 16 bases between. CDR3 length: 17 residues. CDR3 region: CATSDQTGLWDQETQYF. The CDR3 bases are TGTGCCACCAGTGATCAAACAGGGCTGTGGGACCAAGAGACCCAGTACTTC.

The chain has TRBV5-1 and TRBJ1-6; 9 bases agree with TRBD1. The CDR3 runs 16 residues. Germline CDR1 SGHRS, CDR2 YFSETQ. V was pared by 0 bases and J by 2 bases, with 0 bases of the junction left unmatched. This CDR3 is CASSLGQGAYNSPLHF. DNA for the CDR3: TGCGCCAGCAGCTTGGGACAGGGGGCCTATAATTCACCCCTCCACTTT.

The chain employs TRBV6-4 and TRBJ2-3, with D possibly matching TRBD1 (6 bases). Germline lookup yields CDR1 MRHNA and CDR2 SNTAGT. The V end lost 4 bases, the J end lost 2 bases, and 7 bases lay between the germline ends. The CDR3 is made up of 13 amino acids. DNA of the CDR3: TGTGCCAGCAGTGGGACAGTCACAGATACGCAGTATTTT. Translation gives CASSGTVTDTQYF.

This clonotype was found many times. V usage is TRBV14 and J usage is TRBJ2-3; 9 bases map to TRBD2. The CDR3 has 16 residues. Germline V CDR1 and CDR2: SGHDN, FVKESK. The V gene end was trimmed by 2 bases and the J gene end by 1 base; junction bases not matched to a gene: 4. The CDR3 DNA follows: TGTGCCAGCAGCCAAAGGGCTAGCGGGGGCACAGATACGCAGTATTTT. Translated, it gives CASSQRASGGTDTQYF.

This clonotype was found many times. The V call is TRBV2, the J call TRBJ2-5; tentative D call: TRBD2 (6 bases). Germline V lookup: CDR1 SNHLY, CDR2 FYNNEI. The CDR3 runs 15 residues. V was cut by 6 bases and J by 3 bases, with 17 bases left in between. As DNA, the CDR3 is TGTGCCAGCAGGCGGATTAAAGGCGGGGAAGAGACCCAGTACTTC. As protein: CASRRIKGGEETQYF.

Note on this clonotype: A read error may account for a junction end that differs from germline. The V and J genes are TRBV24-1 and TRBJ2-3; either TRBD1 or TRBD2 may fit D (5 bases each). CDR3 length equals 13 residues. Germline loops: CDR1 KGHDR, CDR2 SFDVKD. CDR3 region: CATSDLGGTEALF. In nucleotides, the CDR3 is TGTGCCACCAGTGATTTGGGGGGAACTGAAGCTCTCTTT.

This clonotype was detected ten times or more. The V and J genes are TRBV28 and TRBJ2-3, with no clear D. From germline, CDR1 is MDHEN and CDR2 SYDVKM. With 5 bases removed from V and 8 bases from J, the gap between germline ends came to 14 bases. The CDR3 contains 13 residues. The DNA for the CDR3 is TGTGCCAGCAGTACGACCAGCCCGGGTACGCAGTATTTT. Protein sequence: CASSTTSPGTQYF.

The V gene is TRBV28, the J gene TRBJ1-2; perhaps TRBD1 as D (6 bases). The V end lost 6 bases, the J end lost 2 bases, and 16 bases lay between the germline ends. Germline-derived CDR1 and CDR2 are MDHEN and SYDVKM. The CDR3 totals 15 residues. The CDR3 DNA reads as TGTGCCAGCAGCTTCCCGGTGGGGGCAAACTATGGCTACACCTTC. Encoded protein: CASSFPVGANYGYTF.

In this sample, this clonotype turned up many times. This chain connects TRBV5-4 to TRBJ1-1; no definite D call. The V end was cut by 4 bases, the J end by 7 bases, with 8 bases between. Germline CDR1 SGHNT, CDR2 YYREEE (reference sequence). The CDR3 is 11 amino acids. The CDR3 region has the DNA TGTGCCAGCAGCCGCGGAATTGAAGCTTTCTTT. Its protein product is CASSRGIEAFF.

This clonotype was observed at least ten times. J is TRBJ2-1 and V is TRBV12-3 or TRBV12-4; D may be TRBD1 (6 bases). The V end was cut by 3 bases, the J end by 1 base, with 7 bases between. The CDR3 consists of 14 residues. The CDR3 DNA is TGTGCCAGCAGTTTCGACAGGTCCTACAATGAGCAGTTCTTC. The encoded protein is CASSFDRSYNEQFF.

This clonotype was picked up a small number of times. The rearrangement links TRBV6-1 to TRBJ1-1; D might be TRBD1 (6 bases). Germline V lookup: CDR1 MNHNS, CDR2 SASEGT. V was shortened by 8 bases and J by 1 base, with 8 bases between the two germline ends. CDR3 length: 12 amino acids. The CDR3 bases are TGTGCCAGCGACAGGAGGAACACTGAAGCTTTCTTT. Amino acids: CASDRRNTEAFF.

Turning to this clonotype: This may come from a read error, since a much larger clone is one base off. The gene calls are TRBV7-3 and TRBJ2-3, with D perhaps given as TRBD1 or TRBD2 (5 bases each). This CDR3 comprises 15 residues. Germline CDR1 and CDR2: SGHTA and FQGTGA. The CDR3 sequence is CASSLTGVGTDMQYF. DNA for the CDR3: TGTGCCAGCAGCTTAACGGGGGTTGGCACAGATATGCAGTATTTT.